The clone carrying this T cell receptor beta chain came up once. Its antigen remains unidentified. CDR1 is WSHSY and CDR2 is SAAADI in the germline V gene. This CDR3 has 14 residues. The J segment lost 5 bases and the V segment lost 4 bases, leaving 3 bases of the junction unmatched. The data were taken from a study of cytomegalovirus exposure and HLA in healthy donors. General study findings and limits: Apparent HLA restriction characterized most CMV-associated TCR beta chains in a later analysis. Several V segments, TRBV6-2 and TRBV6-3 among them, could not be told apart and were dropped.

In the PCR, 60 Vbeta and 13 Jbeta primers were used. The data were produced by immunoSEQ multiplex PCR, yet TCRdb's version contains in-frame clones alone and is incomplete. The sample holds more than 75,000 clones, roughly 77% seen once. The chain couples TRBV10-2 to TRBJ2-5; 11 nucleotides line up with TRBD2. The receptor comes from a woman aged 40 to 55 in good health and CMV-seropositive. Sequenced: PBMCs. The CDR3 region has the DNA TGCGCCAGCAGTGGACTAGCGGGGTCCGAGACCCAGTACTTC. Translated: CASSGLAGSETQYF.